This is a list of T cell receptor beta chains from one sample in a study of CXCR3-negative and CXCR3-positive naive CD8 T cells. Each CDR3 protein gets one entry in TCRdb, which reprocessed the 5' RACE reads and gives no DNA. This table lists 90,000 to 100,000 distinct CDR3 sequences. The sample taken for sequencing was naive CXCR3+ CD8+ T cells from blood. These receptors were taken from a human donor in good health. Some clones in this sample may be carry-over from other donors' samples. Each CDR3 is given with its conserved first and last residue.

TRBJ2-7	TRBV20-1	CSARGNPGTPYEQYF
TRBJ2-3	TRBV11-3	CASTPIEAGTEDTDTQYF
TRBJ2-1	TRBV7-9	CASSRTEDNEQFF
TRBJ1-1	TRBV28	CASSSRERGTEAFF
TRBJ1-1	TRBV14	CASSQDPPTGEDTEAFF
TRBJ2-7	TRBV20-1	CSAPPGQGQAEQYF
TRBJ2-7	TRBV7-2	CASSWTGQSYEQYF
TRBJ2-4	TRBV6-5	CASTSGGAGNIQYF
TRBJ2-7	TRBV20-1	CSAEGQGPADEQYF
TRBJ2-3	TRBV6-5	CASSYHPLPGQGGTDTQYF
TRBJ1-1	TRBV19	CAVDRGSDTEAFF
TRBJ2-7	TRBV19	CASRKDRGYSYEQYF
TRBJ2-1	TRBV14	CASSQQSRGRDNEQFF
TRBJ2-1	TRBV27	CASSQGFDNEQFF
TRBJ2-5	TRBV12-3/TRBV12-4	CASSFRLAGAGETQYF
TRBJ2-7	TRBV20-1	CSARRLAANSYEQYF
TRBJ1-1	TRBV12-3/TRBV12-4	CASSFPRSGTEAFF
TRBJ2-7	TRBV28	CASSLTDTTGEQYF
TRBJ2-5	TRBV9	CASSVIGAEETQYF
TRBJ1-4	TRBV12-3/TRBV12-4	CASSFRGEKLFF
TRBJ1-2	TRBV29-1	CSVEGMEGFYGYTF
TRBJ2-2	TRBV12-3/TRBV12-4	CASSLGGPGELFF
TRBJ2-5	TRBV7-9	CASSPGRRETQYF
TRBJ2-5	TRBV20-1	CSARGGTVTETQYF
TRBJ2-3	TRBV20-1	CSASPLAGGPGDTQYF
TRBJ2-3	TRBV11-2	CASSLGTGTDTQYF
TRBJ2-7	TRBV7-9	CASSLVGRGIYSYEQYF
TRBJ2-7	TRBV18	CASSPGTDEQYF
TRBJ2-1	TRBV7-3	CASSLMVSSYNEQFF
TRBJ2-2	TRBV7-9	CASRRTQQGAVDTGELFF
TRBJ1-1	TRBV12-3/TRBV12-4	CASSFEGLGAEAFF
TRBJ2-3	TRBV23-1	CASTYRGPLTDTQYF
TRBJ2-7	TRBV28	CASRDGLAGSWGEQYF
TRBJ2-7	TRBV5-1	CASSLEGGRPYEQYF
TRBJ2-1	TRBV4-1	CASSQVSNYNEQFF
TRBJ2-1	TRBV20-1	CSARGAFDNEQFF
TRBJ2-7	TRBV7-6	CASSSLHYEQYF
TRBJ2-3	TRBV7-8	CASSLVGDFTDTQYF
TRBJ2-5	TRBV6-2/TRBV6-3	CASSPAGAGETQYF
TRBJ1-2	TRBV13	CASSLISGFGYTF
TRBJ2-7	TRBV7-9	CASSLAGQVYEQYF
TRBJ2-1	TRBV7-2	CASSWASGGANEQFF
TRBJ2-1	TRBV9	CASSDGDRDEQFF
TRBJ1-4	TRBV7-2	CASSLTPFDREGEKLFF
TRBJ1-2	TRBV7-9	CASSYRDRPYGYTF
TRBJ1-4	TRBV12-3/TRBV12-4	CASSLDARGLANEKLFF
TRBJ2-5	TRBV11-1	CASSLARGLAQETQYF
TRBJ2-7	TRBV25-1	CASSELGIGAGKNYEQYF
TRBJ2-7	TRBV7-8	CASSYGGLYEQYF
TRBJ2-7	TRBV29-1	CSVEGDRGDYEQYF
TRBJ2-1	TRBV25-1	CASSEWGTNNEQFF
TRBJ2-1	TRBV4-3	CASSQDYGGRYNEQFF